Presented here are 22 T cell receptor beta chains from one specimen sequenced in a study of immune evolution from preneoplasia to lung adenocarcinoma. Sequenced by immunoSEQ multiplex PCR; TCRdb stores in-frame clones only, minus some. The data contain around 6,000 clones, approximately 79% of them singletons. Sample: FFPE minimally invasive lung adenocarcinoma tissue. The source of these receptors is a person between 60 and 79 years old with lung adenocarcinoma.

V usage is TRBV6-6 and J usage is TRBJ2-5, with a tentative D call TRBD2 (6 bases). The CDR3 sequence is 14 residues long. Germline V gene data show CDR1 as MNHNY and CDR2 as SVGAGI (reference sequence). V dropped 7 bases and J dropped 5 bases, with 17 bases sitting between them. CDR3 sequence (DNA): TGTGCCAGCACCGACCTGACTAGTGCCGAGACCCAGTACTTC. This sequence encodes CASTDLTSAETQYF.

The sample holds a few counts of this clone. This chain connects TRBV4-1 to TRBJ2-2; D may be TRBD1 (5 bases). The CDR3 length is 16 residues. CDR1 is MGHRA and CDR2 is YSYEKL in the germline V gene. Between the trimmed V and J ends, which lost 0 bases and 1 base, there was a span of 9 bases. The DNA for the CDR3 is TGCGCCAGCAGCCAAGATGGGGCCCGGAACACCGGGGAGCTGTTTTTT. Its translation is CASSQDGARNTGELFF.

A remark on this clone: One end of the junction fails to match germline, which may point to a read error. The chain has TRBV7-7 and TRBJ2-2; D not certain. The CDR3 length is 13 residues. From germline, CDR1 is SSHAT and CDR2 FNYEAQ (reference sequence). DNA for the CDR3: TGTGCTAGCAGCCAACAGTCCACCGGGGAGCTGTTTTTT. Translating it yields CASSQQSTGELFF.

There are a few counts of this clone. This chain links TRBV5-1 with TRBJ1-6; D gene unclear. CDR1 is SGHRS, CDR2 YFSETQ, per germline. The V end was cut by 0 bases, the J end by 5 bases, with 6 bases between. The CDR3 covers 14 residues. The CDR3 DNA sequence: TGCGCCAGCAGCTTGGTCGGAGATAATTCACCCCTCCACTTT. Translation gives CASSLVGDNSPLHF.

The genes are TRBV2 and TRBJ1-5, with 7 nucleotides matching TRBD1. The CDR3 loop spans 15 amino acids. V lost 8 bases and J lost 4; bases outside the gene matches: 11. Germline-derived CDR1 and CDR2 are SNHLY and FYNNEI. CDR3 nucleotides: TGTGCCAGCCAGCTCACTACAGGGGCAAATCAGCCCCAGCATTTT. Translated: CASQLTTGANQPQHF.

V gene TRBV18 combines with J gene TRBJ2-5; tentatively, D is TRBD1 (6 bases). Trimming cost V 1 base and J 3 bases, with 9 bases left between them. This CDR3 has 14 amino acids. Looked up from germline, CDR1 is KGHSH and CDR2 is LQKENI. The CDR3 protein is CASSPLRGKETQYF. DNA of the CDR3: TGTGCCAGCTCACCACTTAGGGGGAAAGAGACCCAGTACTTC.

This rearrangement joins TRBV5-6 to TRBJ2-2, with 12 positions matching TRBD2. Unmatched junction bases numbered 8, after V lost 1 base and J lost 7 bases. The CDR3 extends over 17 amino acids. Germline CDR1 reads SGHDT; CDR2 reads YYEEEE. CDR3 protein: CASSLMTSGSPGGELFF. In nucleotides, the CDR3 is TGTGCCAGCAGCTTGATGACTAGCGGGAGTCCGGGCGGGGAGCTGTTTTTT.

The V gene is TRBV12-5, the J gene TRBJ2-2, with D possibly TRBD1 on 5 matching bases. CDR3 length equals 12 residues. Trimming pared 6 bases from V and 6 bases from J, leaving 8 bases between. From germline, CDR1 is LGHNT and CDR2 FRNRAP. CDR3 nucleotides: TGTGCTAGTGGGCAGGGTTCCGGGGAGCTGTTTTTT. Translated: CASGQGSGELFF.

The chain employs TRBV11-3 and TRBJ2-5; D is perhaps TRBD2 (5 bases). Trimming shortened V by 8 bases and J by 2 bases, and 15 bases separated the two germline ends. From germline, CDR1 is SGHNT and CDR2 YENEEA. The CDR3 runs 14 residues. The CDR3 is CASGQEAGQETQYF. The CDR3 bases are TGTGCCAGCGGGCAAGAGGCGGGTCAAGAGACCCAGTACTTC.

This chain uses TRBV11-2 with TRBJ2-1, with D unclear. V lost 4 bases and J 4 bases, leaving 11 bases between the germline ends. The CDR3 runs 14 residues. Germline lookup yields CDR1 SGHAT and CDR2 FQNNGV. The CDR3 nucleotides are TGTGCCAGCAGCTCGACCCTACAGTACAATGAGCAGTTCTTC. It yields the protein CASSSTLQYNEQFF.

The genes are TRBV28 and TRBJ1-1; 7 bases line up with TRBD1. The ends lost 5 bases at V and 6 bases at J; junction bases unmatched: 3. This CDR3 spans 12 amino acids. Germline lookup yields CDR1 MDHEN and CDR2 SYDVKM. The DNA for the CDR3 is TGTGCCAGCAGTAGACAGGGACCTGAAGCTTTCTTT. Translated, it gives CASSRQGPEAFF.

The V gene is TRBV28, the J gene TRBJ1-2, with D hard to call. There are 13 residues in the CDR3. V shed 6 bases and J shed 5 bases, with 13 bases lying between them. Germline V gene data show CDR1 as MDHEN and CDR2 as SYDVKM. CDR3 sequence (DNA): TGTGCCAGCAGCCTCAGTCGAGGGTATGGCTACACCTTC. Protein product: CASSLSRGYGYTF.

The chain couples TRBV30 to TRBJ1-1; no definite D call. From germline, CDR1 is GTSNPN and CDR2 SVGIG (reference sequence). V dropped 3 bases and J dropped 0 bases, with 8 bases sitting between them. This CDR3 comprises 13 residues. The CDR3 region is CAWRAGVNTEAFF. In DNA form, the CDR3 reads TGTGCCTGGAGGGCAGGTGTGAACACTGAAGCTTTCTTT.

The rearrangement uses TRBV2 and TRBJ1-2, with 8 bases matching TRBD1. V lost 10 bases and J lost 6; bases outside the gene matches: 16. The CDR3 sequence is 15 residues long. Per the germline V gene, CDR1 is SNHLY and CDR2 is FYNNEI. The chain's CDR3 is CAILTHGQGNNGYTF. The CDR3 region has the DNA TGTGCCATCCTTACCCATGGACAGGGAAACAATGGCTACACCTTC.

This chain uses TRBV5-1 with TRBJ2-1; D perhaps matches TRBD1 (6 bases). Germline-derived CDR1 and CDR2 are SGHRS and YFSETQ. This CDR3 has 17 residues. The germline V and J ends were trimmed by 4 bases and 0 bases, with 17 bases remaining between them. CDR3 bases: TGCGCCAGCAGCGTCTTAGGGGGAAGGAGCTCCTACAATGAGCAGTTCTTC. Its protein product is CASSVLGGRSSYNEQFF.

This chain uses TRBV2 with TRBJ2-3; TRBD2 matches 9 bases. V shed 8 bases and J 4 bases; nucleotides not matched to a gene: 7. CDR3 length equals 14 residues. CDR1 SNHLY and CDR2 FYNNEI come from the germline V gene. CDR3 protein: CASRVAGGADTQYF. CDR3 nucleotides: TGTGCCAGCCGGGTGGCGGGGGGGGCAGATACGCAGTATTTT.

The genes are TRBV30 and TRBJ1-2, with 7 bases identical to TRBD1. From germline, CDR1 is GTSNPN and CDR2 SVGIG (reference sequence). Trimming cost V 7 bases and J 6 bases; bases outside gene matches: 11. The CDR3 extends over 13 amino acids. The CDR3 spells CAFDRQGRDGYTF. The CDR3 bases are TGTGCCTTCGACCGACAGGGAAGGGATGGCTACACCTTC.

V is TRBV5-3 and J is TRBJ2-1; D is possibly TRBD1 (6 bases). TRBV5-3 qualifies as an ORF whose function is uncertain. The CDR3 consists of 15 residues. Trimming took off 2 bases at V and 3 bases at J, with 12 bases between the two ends. CDR3: CARSLLPGHYNEQFF. The CDR3 region has the DNA TGTGCCAGAAGCTTACTACCGGGACACTACAATGAGCAGTTCTTC.

This sequence joins TRBV28 and TRBJ2-5, with D possibly TRBD2 on 6 matching bases. The CDR3 loop spans 14 amino acids. Germline values: CDR1 MDHEN, CDR2 SYDVKM. Deletions cut 4 bases from V and 5 bases from J, with 14 bases between. CDR3 DNA: TGTGCCAGCAGTTCCCTTGCTGGAGGGGAGACCCAGTACTTC. It yields the protein CASSSLAGGETQYF.

The rearrangement joins TRBV7-9 to TRBJ2-1; 12 bases fit TRBD1. Trimming removed 7 bases from V and 7 bases from J; junction bases left unmatched: 14. From germline, CDR1 is SEHNR and CDR2 FQNEAQ (reference sequence). CDR3 size: 17 residues. Here the CDR3 reads CASTEPGQGARWNEQFF. As DNA, the CDR3 is TGTGCCAGCACCGAACCGGGACAGGGGGCCCGGTGGAATGAGCAGTTCTTC.

The genes are TRBV19 and TRBJ2-6, with 8 bases lining up with TRBD1. Germline values: CDR1 LNHDA, CDR2 SQIVND (reference sequence). The length of the CDR3 is 17 residues. The V segment lost 7 bases and the J segment 0 bases; nucleotides outside the gene matches: 8. The chain's CDR3 is CASIRTGQFSGANVLTF. The CDR3, as DNA: TGTGCCAGTATACGGACAGGGCAATTCTCTGGGGCCAACGTCCTGACTTTC.

The chain links TRBV10-1 to TRBJ1-6; TRBD1 is a possible D gene (5 bases). Trimming removed 8 bases at V and 7 bases at J, with 12 bases between. CDR3 length: 13 residues. Germline V CDR1 and CDR2: WNHNN, SYGVQD (reference sequence). The CDR3 spells CASRQRLNSPLHF. CDR3 DNA: TGCGCCAGCCGACAGAGACTCAATTCACCCCTCCACTTT.